The clone carrying this T cell receptor beta chain came up a few times. This entry is derived from a study of blood T cell repertoires in COVID-19. In the study overall: The cDNA or gDNA used as material had been derived from T cells, B-cell-depleted T cells, or PBMCs.

Per germline, CDR1 MDHEN and CDR2 SYDVKM. Unmatched junction bases numbered 4, after V lost 7 bases and J lost 0 bases. This CDR3 is built from 14 residues. The protocol was immunoSEQ multiplex PCR, while the TCRdb copy is restricted to in-frame clones and leaves out a portion. Of about 200,000 clones listed, around nine tenths are singletons. The V call is TRBV28, the J call TRBJ2-7; 9 bases agree with TRBD2. Sequencing was done on a sample of peripheral blood. The TCR originated in a human donor in a cohort sampled during active COVID-19. The CDR3 loop reads CASIISGSSYEQYF. The CDR3 DNA follows: TGTGCCAGCATCATTAGCGGGAGCTCCTACGAGCAGTACTTC.